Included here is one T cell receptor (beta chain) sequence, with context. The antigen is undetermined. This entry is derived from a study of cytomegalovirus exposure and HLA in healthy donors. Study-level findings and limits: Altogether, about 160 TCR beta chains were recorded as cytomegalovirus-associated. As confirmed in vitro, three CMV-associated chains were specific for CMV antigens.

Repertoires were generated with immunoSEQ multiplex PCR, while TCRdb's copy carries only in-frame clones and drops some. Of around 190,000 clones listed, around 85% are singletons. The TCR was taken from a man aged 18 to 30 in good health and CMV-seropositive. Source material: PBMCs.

The CDR3 DNA is TGTGCCAGCAGTATTGGAGGGGAGGCCGATACGCAGTATTTT. As protein: CASSIGGEADTQYF. This chain uses TRBV6-6 with TRBJ2-3; weak D call: TRBD2 (6 bases). This CDR3 is built from 14 residues. CDR1 is MNHNY and CDR2 is SVGAGI in the germline V gene (reference sequence). V was shortened by 5 bases and J by 6 bases, with 15 bases between the two germline ends.